This entry features one T cell receptor (beta chain) sequence. No cognate antigen has been identified for it. It has no much larger one-base neighbor in the sample; base qualities were not kept. The data belong to a study of lymphopenia after photon versus proton radiotherapy (dated by TCRdb to about 2019). A note on the overall study: In patients with gastrointestinal tumors who developed high-grade lymphopenia, the study compared the immunological effects of photon radiation therapy with those of proton radiation therapy. A cohort of some 19 patients with gastrointestinal tumors who received either photon or proton therapy and subsequently developed lymphopenia was included. The study was designed to characterize how the impact on the immune system differs between the two radiation modalities.

Inclusive of the bounding cysteine and phenylalanine, the CDR3 is 17 residues long. Only the CDR3 region is kept as DNA, spanning 51 bases read in frame from base 1. V is cut by 2 bases and J by 3 bases, and the space between the germline ends is 20 bases. The germline V gene encodes CDR1 SGHNT and CDR2 YENEEA. The full study reports these points: Across the cohort, an inverse correlation was found between a larger post-nadir drop in TCR diversity and overall survival time among patients who died. During treatment, patients who received proton therapy stayed relatively stable, whereas patients who received photon therapy lost naive T cells and TCR diversity and gained effector/memory populations. After the lymphocyte count nadir, repertoires from photon-treated patients showed oligoclonal expansion, particularly of CD8+ Temra cells, and this expansion drove the decline in diversity. The survival association was examined only in patients who died, and the authors described better survival with proton therapy as a possibility, not as a demonstrated result.

Libraries were built with the immunoSEQ multiplex PCR assay. Deep sequencing of rearranged TCR beta loci, alongside multiparametric flow cytometry, was used to profile T cell repertoires. Held by TCRdb, this immuneACCESS table contains in-frame sequences only and omits some clones. Under half of the omission traces to an unresolved V gene where checked; the cause of the rest is unknown. Counted in this sample were over 25,000 clones; roughly 90% of them appeared once. Of the sample, about 7% is held by the ten largest clones. This receptor was identified in a woman aged 45-60 years with pancreatic cancer. The chain employs TRBV11-3 and TRBJ2-7, with the D segment identity uncertain. The sequencing here drew on peripheral blood, taken from a patient treated with photon-based radiotherapy. The CDR3 region reads CASSLCSAHTLYYEQYF. The DNA sequence is given as TGTGCCAGCAGCTTATGTTCGGCACACACACTCTACTACGAGCAGTACTTC.